The rows below give T cell receptor beta chains drawn from one sample of a study of blood T cells in healthy people across ages. TCRdb fed the 5' RACE reads into MiXCR, producing one record per CDR3 protein. There are approximately 1.5 million distinct CDR3 sequences in the sample; 40% to 45% occur only once, and over 3.5% lies in the top ten. Sequenced: blood. These receptors came from a woman between 18 and 29 years old in good health. CDR3s include the opening cysteine and the closing phenylalanine or tryptophan. D genes are given only for firm matches. The listing skips clone size in some rows; elsewhere it reads once, few, many or a size class.

CASSQALGRQSGNSPLHF TGCGCCAGCAGCCAAGCCCTAGGCAGACAGTCGGGCAATTCACCCCTCCACTTT TRBV4-3 - TRBJ1-6 18 few
CASGNSNQPQHF TGTGCCAGCGGTAATAGCAATCAGCCCCAGCATTTT TRBV6-5 - TRBJ1-5 12 -
CASRGTGGDGNEAFF TGTGCCAGCAGAGGGACAGGGGGCGATGGCAATGAAGCTTTCTTT TRBV2 TRBD1 TRBJ1-1 15 -
CASTPSGRSYNEQFF TGTGCCAGCACCCCCAGCGGGAGGTCCTACAATGAGCAGTTCTTC TRBV28 TRBD2 TRBJ2-1 15 -
CASTSGEVSNQPQHF TGTGCCAGCACCTCAGGGGAGGTAAGCAATCAGCCCCAGCATTTT TRBV21-1 - TRBJ1-5 15 few
CASSAWEARGTQYF TGTGCCAGCAGCGCATGGGAGGCGAGGGGTACGCAGTATTTT TRBV9 - TRBJ2-3 14 -
CASFERAGSYEQYF TGTGCCAGCTTTGAAAGGGCCGGCTCCTACGAGCAGTACTTC TRBV28 - TRBJ2-7 14 few
CASSYALAGNEQFF TGTGCCAGCAGTTACGCGCTAGCCGGTAATGAGCAGTTCTTC TRBV6-5 - TRBJ2-1 14 -
CSARDSRGSNSPLHF TGCAGTGCTAGAGATTCCAGGGGGTCCAATTCACCCCTCCACTTT TRBV20-1 TRBD1 TRBJ1-6 15 -
CAIRQGTGDTGELFF TGTGCCATCAGGCAAGGGACAGGTGACACCGGGGAGCTGTTTTTT TRBV10-3 TRBD1 TRBJ2-2 15 -
CSVDQGRTDTQYF TGCAGCGTTGATCAGGGGCGCACAGATACGCAGTATTTT TRBV29-1 - TRBJ2-3 13 -
CASSQERQTQETQYF TGCGCCAGCAGCCAAGAAAGACAGACCCAAGAGACCCAGTACTTC TRBV4-1 - TRBJ2-5 15 -
CATSDLRRGEDTQYF TGTGCCACCAGTGATTTGCGCAGGGGGGAAGATACGCAGTATTTT TRBV24-1 - TRBJ2-3 15 few
CASSLAVRGLLSETGANVLTF TGTGCCAGCAGTTTAGCGGTTAGGGGACTTTTATCAGAAACCGGGGCCAACGTCCTGACTTTC TRBV12-3/TRBV12-4 - TRBJ2-6 21 few
CASSLVVGLAGGAYNEQFF TGTGCCAGCAGCTTAGTGGTCGGGCTAGCGGGGGGTGCCTACAATGAGCAGTTCTTC TRBV7-2 TRBD2 TRBJ2-1 19 few
CASSLIGRDKNIQYF TGTGCCAGCAGCTTAATCGGGAGAGACAAAAACATTCAGTACTTC TRBV7-2 - TRBJ2-4 15 -
CASSPRTYSNQPQHF TGTGCCAGCAGTCCCCGCACGTATAGCAATCAGCCCCAGCATTTT TRBV28 - TRBJ1-5 15 few
CASSYSMTGSRNEQFF TGTGCCAGCAGTTACTCGATGACAGGGTCTCGCAATGAGCAGTTCTTC TRBV6-6 TRBD1 TRBJ2-1 16 -
CASSLRRDRADEQYF TGTGCCAGCAGCTTAAGGCGGGACAGGGCGGACGAGCAGTACTTC TRBV7-9 TRBD1 TRBJ2-7 15 -
CAISAGSSGGALDTQYF TGTGCCATCAGTGCGGGTTCTAGCGGGGGGGCGTTGGATACGCAGTATTTT TRBV10-3 TRBD2 TRBJ2-3 17 -
CVSSLAGSGGYNEQFF TGCGTCAGCAGCTTGGCTGGGAGCGGGGGTTACAATGAGCAGTTCTTC TRBV5-1 TRBD2 TRBJ2-1 16 -
CASSRRLAGSADTQYF TGTGCCAGCAGCCGACGACTAGCGGGAAGTGCAGATACGCAGTATTTT TRBV4-2 TRBD2 TRBJ2-3 16 -
CASSLVWWEQYF TGTGCCAGCAGCTTAGTTTGGTGGGAGCAGTACTTC TRBV7-9 - TRBJ2-7 12 -
CASSPRSDNEKLFF TGTGCCAGCTCACCACGGTCAGATAATGAAAAACTGTTTTTT TRBV18 - TRBJ1-4 14 few
CASSRLLAAQETQYF TGTGCCAGCAGCCGCCTCCTAGCGGCGCAAGAGACCCAGTACTTC TRBV6-6 TRBD2 TRBJ2-5 15 few
CALTGRGYGYTF TGTGCCTTAACGGGGAGGGGTTATGGCTACACCTTC TRBV7-9 - TRBJ1-2 12 -
CAISDRSQGGEETQYF TGTGCCATCAGTGATCGGTCCCAGGGTGGGGAAGAGACCCAGTACTTC TRBV10-3 - TRBJ2-5 16 once
CASSDKSGQGASGYTF TGTGCCAGCAGTGACAAATCGGGACAGGGGGCGAGTGGCTACACCTTC TRBV6-4 TRBD1 TRBJ1-2 16 -
CASSNYLQETQYF TGTGCCAGCAGCAACTACCTGCAAGAGACCCAGTACTTC TRBV28 - TRBJ2-5 13 few
CASSPTLGGSYNEQFF TGTGCCAGCAGCCCTACCCTTGGGGGTTCCTACAATGAGCAGTTCTTC TRBV27 - TRBJ2-1 16 few